The 31 T cell receptor beta chains below come from one sample, sequenced in a study of beta chain features in type 1 diabetes. All of the isolated RNA was reverse transcribed, so expressed TCRB transcripts were sequenced. The protocol was immunoSEQ multiplex PCR, while the TCRdb copy is restricted to in-frame clones and leaves out a portion. The sample shows around 300,000 clones, 8% of them seen only once. Material: central memory CD4+ T cells from blood. The receptors here all came from a woman aged 18 to 35 in good health.

Only a few counts were recorded for this clone. V usage is TRBV9 and J usage is TRBJ2-1, with 9 bases aligning to TRBD2. V trimming: 4 bases; J trimming: 12 bases; junction bases outside the gene matches: 14. Germline V gene sequence: CDR1 SGDLS, CDR2 YYNGEE. CDR3 size: 15 residues. The CDR3 here is CASSLTSGASMTQFF. As DNA, the CDR3 is TGTGCCAGCAGCTTGACTAGCGGAGCGTCAATGACGCAGTTCTTC.

V usage is TRBV4-2 and J usage is TRBJ2-7; D is uncertain. The V and J ends lost 3 bases and 3 bases respectively, with 6 bases between them. CDR3 length: 12 amino acids. The germline CDR1 and CDR2 sequences are LGHNA and YNFKEQ. The CDR3 here is CASSHNSYEQYF. CDR3 DNA sequence: TGTGCCAGCAGCCATAATAGCTACGAGCAGTACTTC.

The chain carries TRBV4-3 and TRBJ1-1; perhaps TRBD1 as D (6 bases). Trimming took 0 bases from V and 5 from J, leaving 13 bases between them. Germline V gives CDR1 LGHNA, CDR2 YSLEER. The CDR3 length is 15 residues. The CDR3 loop is CASSQDEGGGTEAFF. As DNA, the CDR3 is TGCGCCAGCAGCCAAGATGAGGGGGGAGGGACTGAAGCTTTCTTT.

The rearrangement links TRBV4-3 to TRBJ2-5; a weak D match, TRBD2 (6 bases). The CDR3 loop spans 17 amino acids. Trimming cost V 0 bases and J 1 base, with 15 bases left between them. Germline V CDR1 and CDR2: LGHNA, YSLEER. The CDR3 region is CASSQDGGRVGQETQYF. DNA for the CDR3: TGCGCCAGCAGCCAAGATGGAGGGCGGGTCGGCCAAGAGACCCAGTACTTC.

The rearrangement joins TRBV30 to TRBJ2-5; D may be TRBD1 or TRBD2 (5 bases each). The J call is doubtful: the DNA matches TRBJ2-7 better. The CDR3 spans 13 residues. The germline CDR1 and CDR2 sequences are GTSNPN and SVGIG (reference sequence). Written as DNA, the CDR3 is TGTGCCTGGAGTAGGCAGGGAGCCTACGAGCAGTACTTC. Translated: CAWSRQGAYEQYF.

This clone was seen a few times. V gene TRBV30 combines with J gene TRBJ1-1; no reliable D call. V was trimmed by 4 bases and J by 2 bases, leaving 17 bases between them. Germline lookup yields CDR1 GTSNPN and CDR2 SVGIG (reference sequence). The CDR3 contains 15 residues. CDR3 sequence: CAWIRRHRRNTEAFF. DNA for the CDR3: TGTGCCTGGATCAGAAGACACAGACGAAACACTGAAGCTTTCTTT.

The chain has TRBV28 and TRBJ1-5; the D gene is possibly TRBD1 (5 bases). V was clipped by 2 bases and J by 0 bases, with 11 bases between them. The CDR3 is 16 residues long. Germline assignment: CDR1 MDHEN and CDR2 SYDVKM. This CDR3 reads CASSLRAGYSNQPQHF. DNA for the CDR3: TGTGCCAGCAGTTTACGGGCAGGGTATAGCAATCAGCCCCAGCATTTT.

There are a few counts of this clone. This chain uses TRBV7-2 with TRBJ2-5, with TRBD1 matching over 8 bases. Losses at the gene ends were 3 bases for V and 2 bases for J; bases not matched to a gene: 5. The CDR3 loop spans 15 amino acids. CDR1 is SGHTA and CDR2 is FQGNSA in the germline V gene. The CDR3, as DNA: TGTGCCAGCAGCTTGGACAGGGATTGGCAAGAGACCCAGTACTTC. Protein sequence: CASSLDRDWQETQYF.

This clone was detected many times. J is TRBJ2-6 and V is TRBV2; D remains unclear. Deletions cut 3 bases from V and 0 bases from J, with 6 bases between. In germline, CDR1 is SNHLY, CDR2 FYNNEI. The CDR3 contains 15 residues. In DNA, the CDR3 is TGTGCCAGCAGTGACCGTAGCTCTGGGGCCAACGTCCTGACTTTC. It translates to CASSDRSSGANVLTF.

The J gene is TRBJ2-3, the V gene TRBV7-3, with TRBD1 matching over 8 bases. Germline assignment: CDR1 SGHTA and CDR2 FQGTGA. V shed 5 bases and J 4 bases; nucleotides not matched to a gene: 5. This CDR3 comprises 14 residues. CDR3 sequence: CASSLMTGADTQYF. The CDR3 DNA sequence: TGTGCCAGCAGCCTGATGACAGGGGCAGATACGCAGTATTTT.

The chain carries TRBV7-2 and TRBJ2-7; D unresolved. CDR3 length: 14 residues. The ends were cut back, 1 base at V and 0 bases at J, with 7 bases in the middle. Per germline, CDR1 SGHTA and CDR2 FQGNSA. The DNA for the CDR3 is TGTGCCAGCAGCTTAGGGTTGGCCTCCTACGAGCAGTACGTC. The encoded protein is CASSLGLASYEQYV.

This clone was detected a few times. The chain is built from TRBV5-1 and TRBJ2-1; D may be TRBD1 or TRBD2 (7 bases each). Trimming removed 6 bases from V and 6 bases from J, with 19 bases in between. CDR3 length: 15 amino acids. Germline loops: CDR1 SGHRS, CDR2 YFSETQ. For the CDR3, the DNA is TGCGCCAGCACCCCCGCGGGGGCAGGGGGCAATGAGCAGTTCTTC. This codes for CASTPAGAGGNEQFF.

This chain connects TRBV10-3 to TRBJ2-3; a possible D gene is TRBD1 (6 bases). Per the germline V gene, CDR1 is ENHRY and CDR2 is SYGVKD. Trimming left V 3 bases short and J 4 bases short, with 14 bases between. The CDR3 consists of 15 residues. The CDR3, as DNA: TGTGCCATCAGTGACCACAGGGATAGACCAGATACGCAGTATTTT. It translates to CAISDHRDRPDTQYF.

The chain links TRBV29-1 to TRBJ1-1; tentative D call: TRBD1 (6 bases). Germline loops: CDR1 SQVTM, CDR2 ANQGSEA. Trimming took off 3 bases at V and 4 bases at J, with 9 bases between the two ends. CDR3 length: 12 residues. The CDR3 region is CSVERGVTEAFF. In DNA form, the CDR3 reads TGCAGCGTTGAGAGGGGGGTCACTGAAGCTTTCTTT.

The chain carries TRBV12-2 and TRBJ2-5; the table names TRBD2, a call not compared with the DNA. TRBV12-2 is assigned pseudogene status. This CDR3 is 16 amino acids long. The CDR3 protein is CASRSRRVADKETQYF. The CDR3, as DNA: TGTGCAAGTCGCTCCCGGCGAGTAGCGGATAAAGAGACCCAGTACTTC.

The chain recombines TRBV27 with TRBJ2-1; D remains ambiguous. CDR1 is MNHEY and CDR2 is SMNVEV in the germline V gene (reference sequence). This CDR3 has 15 amino acids. V was pared by 4 bases and J by 9 bases, with 19 bases between. This CDR3 reads CASSSTGLAPPEQFF. DNA for the CDR3: TGTGCCAGCAGTTCGACCGGGCTGGCCCCGCCTGAGCAGTTCTTC.

This CDR3 is CSVAGTSATNEKLFF. CDR3 DNA sequence: TGCAGCGTTGCCGGGACGTCTGCAACTAATGAAAAACTGTTTTTT. This chain connects TRBV29-1 to TRBJ1-4, with D possibly TRBD1 on 5 matching bases. The CDR3 loop spans 15 amino acids. Germline assignment: CDR1 SQVTM and CDR2 ANQGSEA. Deletions cut 4 bases from V and 0 bases from J, with 12 bases between. Full variable domain (missing parts from reference TRBV29-1 and TRBJ1-4): SAVISQKPSRDICQRGTSLTIQCQVDSQVTMMFWYRQQPGQSLTLIATANQGSEATYESGFVIDKFPISRPNLTFSTLTVSNMSPEDSSIYLCSVAGTSATNEKLFFGSGTQLSVL.

This chain joins TRBV9 and TRBJ1-1; tentative D call: TRBD1 (6 bases). Per the germline V gene, CDR1 is SGDLS and CDR2 is YYNGEE. The CDR3 is 15 amino acids. V lost 0 bases to trimming and J lost 6 bases, with 15 bases between them. The CDR3 DNA is TGTGCCAGCAGCGTAGGGGTTGGGGGCCAACCTGAAGCTTTCTTT. Protein: CASSVGVGGQPEAFF.

The rearrangement uses TRBV11-1 and TRBJ2-5; TRBD2 matches 9 bases. Trimming at V came to 5 bases and at J to 6 bases, leaving 10 bases not matched to a gene. CDR3 length equals 15 residues. The germline CDR1 and CDR2 sequences are SGHAT and FQDESV (reference sequence). The chain's CDR3 is CASSRGSGGSKTQYF. The DNA of the CDR3 is TGTGCCAGCAGCCGCGGTAGCGGGGGCTCGAAGACCCAGTACTTC.

There are a few counts of this clone. The CDR3 protein is CASSPQLMNTEAFF. Written as DNA, the CDR3 is TGTGCCAGCAGCCCGCAGCTTATGAACACTGAAGCTTTCTTT. V usage is TRBV7-3 and J usage is TRBJ1-1, with unresolved D. Trimming pared 5 bases from V and 0 bases from J, leaving 10 bases between. This CDR3 contains 14 residues. Germline V gives CDR1 SGHTA, CDR2 FQGTGA.

The J gene is TRBJ2-1, the V gene TRBV9; no clear D. This CDR3 has 14 residues. CDR1 SGDLS and CDR2 YYNGEE come from the germline V gene. V lost 0 bases and J lost 8, with 12 bases in between. The CDR3 sequence: CASSVVTLADEQFF. The CDR3, as DNA: TGTGCCAGCAGCGTAGTTACCTTGGCAGATGAGCAGTTCTTC. Filled out from reference TRBV9 and TRBJ2-1, the complete variable domain reads DSGVTQTPKHLITATGQRVTLRCSPRSGDLSVYWYQQSLDQGLQFLIQYYNGEERAKGNILERFSAQQFPDLHSELNLSSLELGDSALYFCASSVVTLADEQFFGPGTRLTVL.

The gene calls are TRBV14 and TRBJ2-6, with no clear D. This CDR3 contains 17 residues. V shed 0 bases and J shed 2 bases, with 11 bases lying between them. Germline CDR1 reads SGHDN; CDR2 reads FVKESK. Here the CDR3 DNA reads TGTGCCAGCAGCCAAGATCCGCGGTTAACTGGGGCCAACGTCCTGACTTTC. It codes for CASSQDPRLTGANVLTF.

The chain carries TRBV6-5 and TRBJ1-1; D is uncertain. In germline, CDR1 is MNHEY, CDR2 SVGAGI. V gave up 0 bases and J gave up 9 bases, with 14 bases separating them. The CDR3 totals 14 residues. The CDR3 region is CASSYSTERDKAFF. The CDR3 coding sequence is TGTGCCAGCAGTTACTCTACTGAGAGAGACAAAGCTTTCTTT.

This clone turned up a few times. This chain uses TRBV7-3 with TRBJ1-6; 8 nucleotides line up with TRBD1. CDR3 length: 14 residues. The germline CDR1 and CDR2 sequences are SGHTA and FQGTGA. V gave up 4 bases and J gave up 7 bases; unmatched junction bases: 3. The CDR3 loop is CASSSGQANSPLHF. The CDR3 DNA reads as TGTGCCAGCAGCTCGGGACAGGCAAATTCACCCCTCCACTTT.

This clone was picked up many times. The chain is built from TRBV2 and TRBJ2-6; no firm D call. V shed 2 bases and J shed 0 bases, with 2 bases lying between them. The CDR3 totals 14 residues. Germline V gives CDR1 SNHLY, CDR2 FYNNEI. The CDR3 DNA reads as TGTGCCAGCAGTGAAAGCTCTGGGGCCAACGTCCTGACTTTC. Translating it yields CASSESSGANVLTF.

The DNA for the CDR3 is TGTGCCAGCTCACAGGGTTTCCAAGAGACCCAGTACTTC. Translation: CASSQGFQETQYF. J is TRBJ2-5 and V is TRBV18; D unclear. The CDR3 consists of 13 residues. The ends were cut back, 4 bases at V and 1 base at J, with 7 bases in the middle. CDR1 KGHSH and CDR2 LQKENI come from the germline V gene.

This clone was picked up a small number of times. An end of the junction does not agree with germline; a read error may underlie this. The chain joins TRBV2 to TRBJ1-6; TRBD1 aligns across 9 bases. CDR3 length: 14 residues. CDR1 is SNHLY and CDR2 is FYNNEI in the germline V gene. CDR3 sequence: CASKGQGEFLPFHF. In nucleotides, the CDR3 is TGTGCCAGTAAGGGACAGGGAGAGTTTTTACCCTTCCACTTT.

This clone has a count of ten or more. V and J are TRBV2 and TRBJ2-3; no clear D. CDR1 and CDR2 from the germline V gene are SNHLY and FYNNEI. Trimming took 5 bases from V and 4 from J, leaving 7 bases between them. This CDR3 is 12 amino acids long. CDR3 protein: CASSQSADTQYF. In DNA form, the CDR3 reads TGTGCCAGCAGTCAATCGGCAGATACGCAGTATTTT.

At least ten counts were recorded for this clone. The chain couples TRBV28 to TRBJ1-4, with D tentatively TRBD1 (5 bases). The V gene lost 7 bases and the J gene lost 3 bases, with 6 bases spanning the gap. From germline, CDR1 is MDHEN and CDR2 SYDVKM. The CDR3 loop spans 12 amino acids. The CDR3 loop reads CASTGPNEKLFF. The CDR3 region has the DNA TGTGCCAGCACGGGACCTAATGAAAAACTGTTTTTT.

The rearrangement links TRBV6-1 to TRBJ1-5; D is uncertain. Trimming pared 3 bases from V and 9 bases from J, leaving 15 bases between. The CDR3 runs 14 residues. Germline V gene lookup returns CDR1 MNHNS and CDR2 SASEGT. The CDR3, as DNA: TGTGCCAGCAGTGATCCGGTACGGGATATGCCCCAGCATTTT. Protein product: CASSDPVRDMPQHF.

This clone was picked up a small number of times. The genes are TRBV19 and TRBJ2-7; D uncertain. The CDR3 runs 15 residues. Germline CDR1 LNHDA, CDR2 SQIVND (reference sequence). V was shortened by 3 bases and J by 2 bases, with 14 bases between the two germline ends. CDR3 DNA sequence: TGTGCCAGTAGTATCTCGGTTCGCGGTCCCTACGAGCAGTACTTC. It specifies CASSISVRGPYEQYF.